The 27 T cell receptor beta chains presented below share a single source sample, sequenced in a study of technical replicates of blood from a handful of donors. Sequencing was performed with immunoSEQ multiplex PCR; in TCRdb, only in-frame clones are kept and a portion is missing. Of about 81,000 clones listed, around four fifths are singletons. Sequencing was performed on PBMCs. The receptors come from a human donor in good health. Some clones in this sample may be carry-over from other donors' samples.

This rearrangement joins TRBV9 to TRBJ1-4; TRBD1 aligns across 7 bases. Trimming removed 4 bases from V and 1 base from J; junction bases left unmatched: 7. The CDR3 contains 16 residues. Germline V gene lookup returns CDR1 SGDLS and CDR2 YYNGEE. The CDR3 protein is CASSQGGWETNEKLFF. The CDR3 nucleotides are TGTGCCAGCAGCCAGGGGGGTTGGGAAACTAATGAAAAACTGTTTTTT.

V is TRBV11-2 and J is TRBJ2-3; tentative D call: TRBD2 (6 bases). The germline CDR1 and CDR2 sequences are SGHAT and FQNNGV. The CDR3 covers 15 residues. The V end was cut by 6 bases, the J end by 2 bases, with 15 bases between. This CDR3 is CASRTWGRNTDTQYF. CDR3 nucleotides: TGTGCCAGCAGGACTTGGGGGAGGAACACAGATACGCAGTATTTT.

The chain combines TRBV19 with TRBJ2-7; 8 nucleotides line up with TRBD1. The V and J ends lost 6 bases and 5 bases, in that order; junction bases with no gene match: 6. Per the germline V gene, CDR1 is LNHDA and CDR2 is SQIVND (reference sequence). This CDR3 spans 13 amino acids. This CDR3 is CASRLPGGHEQYF. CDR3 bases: TGTGCCAGTAGACTTCCAGGGGGCCACGAGCAGTACTTC.

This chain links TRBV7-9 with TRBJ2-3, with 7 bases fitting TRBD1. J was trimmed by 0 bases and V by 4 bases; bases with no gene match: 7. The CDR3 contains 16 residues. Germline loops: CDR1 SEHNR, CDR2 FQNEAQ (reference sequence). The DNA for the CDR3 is TGTGCCAGCAGCTCATGGGGGACAGAAAGCACAGATACGCAGTATTTT. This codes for CASSSWGTESTDTQYF.

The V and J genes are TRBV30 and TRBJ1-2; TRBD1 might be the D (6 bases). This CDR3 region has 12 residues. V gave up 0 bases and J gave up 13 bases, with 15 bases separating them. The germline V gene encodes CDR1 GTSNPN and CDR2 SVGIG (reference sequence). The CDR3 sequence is CAWSVQMGACTF. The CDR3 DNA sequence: TGTGCCTGGAGTGTACAAATGGGGGCTTGCACCTTC.

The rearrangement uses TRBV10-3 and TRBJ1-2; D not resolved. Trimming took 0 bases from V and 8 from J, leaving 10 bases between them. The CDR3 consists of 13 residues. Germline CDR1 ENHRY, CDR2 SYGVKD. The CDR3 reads CAISESNLQGYTF. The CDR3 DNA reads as TGTGCCATCAGTGAGTCGAATTTGCAGGGCTACACCTTC.

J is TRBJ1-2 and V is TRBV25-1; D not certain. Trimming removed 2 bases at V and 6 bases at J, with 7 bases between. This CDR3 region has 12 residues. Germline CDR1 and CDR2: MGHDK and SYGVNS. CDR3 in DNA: TGTGCCAGCAGTGAACTGGGCGATGGCTACACCTTC. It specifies CASSELGDGYTF.

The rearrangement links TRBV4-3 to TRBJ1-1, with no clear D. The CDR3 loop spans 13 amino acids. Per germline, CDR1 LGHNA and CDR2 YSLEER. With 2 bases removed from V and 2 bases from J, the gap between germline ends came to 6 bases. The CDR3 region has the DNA TGCGCCAGCAGCCAACGGTTTAACACTGAAGCTTTCTTT. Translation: CASSQRFNTEAFF.

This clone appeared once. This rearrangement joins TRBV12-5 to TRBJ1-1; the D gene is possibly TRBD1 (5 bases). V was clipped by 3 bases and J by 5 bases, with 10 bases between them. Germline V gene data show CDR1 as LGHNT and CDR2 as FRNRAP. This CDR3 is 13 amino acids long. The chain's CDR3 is CASGFGGQTEAFF. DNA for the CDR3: TGTGCTAGTGGTTTCGGGGGTCAGACTGAAGCTTTCTTT. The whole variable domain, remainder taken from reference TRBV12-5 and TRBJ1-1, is DARVTQTPRHKVTEMGQEVTMRCQPILGHNTVFWYRQTMMQGLELLAYFRNRAPLDDSGMPKDRFSAEMPDATLATLKIQPSEPRDSAVYFCASGFGGQTEAFFGQGTRLTVV.

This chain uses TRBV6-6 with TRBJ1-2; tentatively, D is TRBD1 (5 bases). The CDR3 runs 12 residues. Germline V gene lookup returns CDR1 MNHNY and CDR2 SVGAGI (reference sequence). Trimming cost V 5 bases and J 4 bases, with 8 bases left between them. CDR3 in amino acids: CASSQTVYGYTF. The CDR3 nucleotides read TGTGCCAGCAGTCAGACAGTCTATGGCTACACCTTC.

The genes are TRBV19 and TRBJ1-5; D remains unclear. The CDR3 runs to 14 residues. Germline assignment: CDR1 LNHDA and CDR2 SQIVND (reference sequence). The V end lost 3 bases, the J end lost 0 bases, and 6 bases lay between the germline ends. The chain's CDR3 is CASSIPSSNQPQHF. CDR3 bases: TGTGCCAGTAGTATCCCTAGTAGCAATCAGCCCCAGCATTTT.

For the CDR3, the DNA is TGCGCCAGCAGCCATTTTGGGACTAGCGGGAGTTCCGGGGAGCTGTTTTTT. This encodes CASSHFGTSGSSGELFF. The rearrangement links TRBV4-3 to TRBJ2-2; the match to TRBD2 covers 14 bases. The CDR3 runs to 17 residues. Germline CDR1 LGHNA, CDR2 YSLEER. The J segment lost 6 bases and the V segment lost 3 bases, leaving 6 bases of the junction unmatched.

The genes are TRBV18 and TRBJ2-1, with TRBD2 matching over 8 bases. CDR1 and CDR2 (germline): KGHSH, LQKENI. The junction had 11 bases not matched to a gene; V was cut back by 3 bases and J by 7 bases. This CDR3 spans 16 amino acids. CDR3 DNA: TGTGCCAGCTCACCGAATTCGGCGGGAGGAGGAAATGAGCAGTTCTTC. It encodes CASSPNSAGGGNEQFF. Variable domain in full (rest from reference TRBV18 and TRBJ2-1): NAGVMQNPRHLVRRRGQEARLRCSPMKGHSHVYWYRQLPEEGLKFMVYLQKENIIDESGMPKERFSAEFPKEGPSILRIQQVVRGDSAAYFCASSPNSAGGGNEQFFGPGTRLTVL.

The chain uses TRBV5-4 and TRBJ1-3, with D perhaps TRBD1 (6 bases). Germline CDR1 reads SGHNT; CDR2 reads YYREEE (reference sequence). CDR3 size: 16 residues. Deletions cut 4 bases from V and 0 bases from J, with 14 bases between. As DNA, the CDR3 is TGTGCCAGCAGCCTAGGGGGGGGGTCCTCTGGAAACACCATATATTTT. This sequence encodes CASSLGGGSSGNTIYF.

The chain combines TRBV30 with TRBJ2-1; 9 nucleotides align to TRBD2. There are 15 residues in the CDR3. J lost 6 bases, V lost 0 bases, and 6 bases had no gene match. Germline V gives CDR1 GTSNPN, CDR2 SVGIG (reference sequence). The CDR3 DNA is TGTGCCTGGAGTGTAGTGCGGGAGGGTCCCAATGAGCAGTTCTTC. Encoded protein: CAWSVVREGPNEQFF.

CDR3 loop: CASSLQGYEQYF. The CDR3 bases are TGCGCCAGCAGCCTTCAGGGGTACGAGCAGTACTTC. The chain uses TRBV4-1 and TRBJ2-7, with D perhaps matching TRBD1 (6 bases). Trimming took 4 bases from V and 4 from J, leaving 8 bases between them. CDR3 size: 12 residues. Germline V gene sequence: CDR1 MGHRA, CDR2 YSYEKL.

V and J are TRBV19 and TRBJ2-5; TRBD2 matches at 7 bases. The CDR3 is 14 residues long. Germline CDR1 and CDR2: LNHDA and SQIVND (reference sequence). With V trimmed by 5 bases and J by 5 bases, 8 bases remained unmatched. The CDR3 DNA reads TGTGCCAGTAGTCCGCTAGCGGAGGGGGAGACCCAGTACTTC. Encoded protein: CASSPLAEGETQYF.

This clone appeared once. The CDR3 DNA follows: TGTGCCAGTAGTACCGTAACCGGGACTACGTACGAGCAGTACTTC. It is translated as CASSTVTGTTYEQYF. This chain uses TRBV19 with TRBJ2-7; 7 nucleotides agree with TRBD2. V dropped 4 bases and J dropped 4; count of bases not matched to a gene: 10. Germline V gene sequence: CDR1 LNHDA, CDR2 SQIVND (reference sequence). The CDR3 runs to 15 residues.

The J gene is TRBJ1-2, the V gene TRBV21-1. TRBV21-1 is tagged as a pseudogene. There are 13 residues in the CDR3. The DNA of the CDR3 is TGTGCCATCAAGGGGGGGACAAACTATGGCTACACCTTC. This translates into CAIKGGTNYGYTF.

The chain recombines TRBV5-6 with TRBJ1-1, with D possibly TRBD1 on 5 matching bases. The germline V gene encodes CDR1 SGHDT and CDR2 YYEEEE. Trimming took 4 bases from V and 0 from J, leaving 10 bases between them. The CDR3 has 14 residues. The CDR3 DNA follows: TGTGCCAGCAGCGACCCAGGGTTGAACACTGAAGCTTTCTTT. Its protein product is CASSDPGLNTEAFF.

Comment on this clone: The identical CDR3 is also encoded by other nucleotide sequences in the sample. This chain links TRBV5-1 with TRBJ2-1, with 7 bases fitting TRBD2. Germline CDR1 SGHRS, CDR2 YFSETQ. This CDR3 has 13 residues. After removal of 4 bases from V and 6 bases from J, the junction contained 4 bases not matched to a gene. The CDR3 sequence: CASSPTGGNEQFF. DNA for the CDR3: TGCGCCAGCAGCCCCACGGGGGGCAATGAGCAGTTCTTC.

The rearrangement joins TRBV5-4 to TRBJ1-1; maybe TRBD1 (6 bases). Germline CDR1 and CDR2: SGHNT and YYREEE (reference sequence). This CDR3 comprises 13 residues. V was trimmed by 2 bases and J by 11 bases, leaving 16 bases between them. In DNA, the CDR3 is TGTGCCAGCAGCTTTGGACAGAGAGATCAGGCTTTCTTT. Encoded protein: CASSFGQRDQAFF.

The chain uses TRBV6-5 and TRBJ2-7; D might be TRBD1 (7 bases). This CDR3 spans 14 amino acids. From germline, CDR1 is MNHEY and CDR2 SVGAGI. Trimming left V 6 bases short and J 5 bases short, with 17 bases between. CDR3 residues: CASSPGGRLHEQYF. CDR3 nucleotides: TGTGCCAGCAGCCCAGGGGGGAGGCTCCACGAGCAGTACTTC.

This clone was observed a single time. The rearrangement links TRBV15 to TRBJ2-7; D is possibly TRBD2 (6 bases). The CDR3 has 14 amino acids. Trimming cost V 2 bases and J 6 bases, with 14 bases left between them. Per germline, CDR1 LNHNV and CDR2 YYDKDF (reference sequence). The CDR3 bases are TGTGCCACCAGCAGAAAACCCGGGAGTTCCGAGCAGTACTTC. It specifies CATSRKPGSSEQYF.

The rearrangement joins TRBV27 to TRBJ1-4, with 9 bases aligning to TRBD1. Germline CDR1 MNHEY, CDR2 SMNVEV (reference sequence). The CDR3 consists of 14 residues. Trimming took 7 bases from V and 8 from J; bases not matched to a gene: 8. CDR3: CASKGQGQSEKLFF. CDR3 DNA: TGTGCCAGCAAGGGACAGGGCCAGTCCGAAAAACTGTTTTTT.

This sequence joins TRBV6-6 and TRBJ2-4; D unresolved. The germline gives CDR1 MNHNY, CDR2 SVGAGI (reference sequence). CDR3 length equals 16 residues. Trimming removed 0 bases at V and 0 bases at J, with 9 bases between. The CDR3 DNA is TGTGCCAGCAGTTACTCGCCCGACTTAGCCAAAAACATTCAGTACTTC. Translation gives CASSYSPDLAKNIQYF.

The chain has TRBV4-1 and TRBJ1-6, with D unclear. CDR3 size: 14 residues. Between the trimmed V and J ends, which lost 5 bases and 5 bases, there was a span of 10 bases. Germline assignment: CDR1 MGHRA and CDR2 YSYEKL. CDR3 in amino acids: CASSDARNNSPLHF. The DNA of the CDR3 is TGCGCCAGCAGCGATGCCAGGAATAATTCACCCCTCCACTTT.